Listed here are 27 T cell receptor beta chains from one sample, sequenced in a study of OX40 agonist ivuxolimab in advanced cancers. Some clones are missing from TCRdb's copy, which holds only in-frame ones; the method was immunoSEQ multiplex PCR. The repertoire holds more than 60,000 clones, with 85% as singletons. The sample consisted of CD4+ or CD8+ T cells sorted from blood, taken in a trial of the OX40 agonist ivuxolimab. The receptor set was obtained from an adult with an advanced solid tumor such as melanoma, head and neck, liver or kidney cancer.

CDR3 DNA: TGCAGCGTTTGCCGGGACCTCACAGATACGCAGTATTTT. Protein sequence: CSVCRDLTDTQYF. The chain carries TRBV29-1 and TRBJ2-3; D assignment may be TRBD1 or TRBD2 (5 bases each). This CDR3 contains 13 residues. CDR1 and CDR2 from the germline V gene are SQVTM and ANQGSEA. Trimming took 5 bases from V and 2 from J, leaving 11 bases between them.

The V and J genes are TRBV6-5 and TRBJ2-7, with D possibly TRBD2 on 7 matching bases. CDR3 length: 15 residues. V was clipped by 6 bases and J by 0 bases, with 15 bases between them. Looked up from germline, CDR1 is MNHEY and CDR2 is SVGAGI. CDR3 region: CASRAGAIPSYEQYF. DNA for the CDR3: TGTGCCAGCAGGGCGGGGGCGATCCCCTCCTACGAGCAGTACTTC.

V is TRBV4-1 and J is TRBJ2-1; no definite D call. The CDR3 is 12 amino acids. V was cut by 3 bases and J by 9 bases, with 9 bases left in between. Germline CDR1 MGHRA, CDR2 YSYEKL. CDR3 sequence: CASSHGAREQFF. Written as DNA, the CDR3 is TGCGCCAGCAGCCATGGAGCGCGTGAGCAGTTCTTC.

This chain connects TRBV6-5 to TRBJ1-4, with D perhaps TRBD1 (6 bases). V was pared by 7 bases and J by 2 bases, with 11 bases between. The length of the CDR3 is 14 residues. CDR1 is MNHEY, CDR2 SVGAGI, per germline. The CDR3 sequence: CASKGGATNEKLFF. The CDR3, as DNA: TGTGCCAGCAAGGGGGGGGCTACTAATGAAAAACTGTTTTTT.

The chain combines TRBV28 with TRBJ1-2; a weak D match, TRBD1 (6 bases). The CDR3 is made up of 13 amino acids. CDR1 is MDHEN, CDR2 SYDVKM, per germline. The germline V and J ends were trimmed by 6 bases and 8 bases, with 16 bases remaining between them. The DNA of the CDR3 is TGTGCCAGCAGGACACAGGGAGACGGCGGCTACACCTTC. It yields the protein CASRTQGDGGYTF.

The chain recombines TRBV19 with TRBJ1-2; D gene unclear. Trimming shortened V by 1 base and J by 3 bases, and 12 bases separated the two germline ends. Per germline, CDR1 LNHDA and CDR2 SQIVND (reference sequence). The CDR3 runs 15 residues. The CDR3 here is CASSIGGERYYGYTF. In nucleotides, the CDR3 is TGTGCCAGTAGTATAGGTGGTGAGCGCTACTATGGCTACACCTTC.

This clone was counted a few times. The V and J genes are TRBV27 and TRBJ2-7; D perhaps matches TRBD1 (5 bases). The length of the CDR3 is 13 residues. Trimming removed 0 bases from V and 7 bases from J, with 10 bases in between. CDR1 is MNHEY and CDR2 is SMNVEV in the germline V gene (reference sequence). CDR3 protein: CASSLSEGAEQYF. CDR3 DNA sequence: TGTGCCAGCAGTTTATCGGAAGGGGCTGAGCAGTACTTC.

This clone was recorded once. This chain joins TRBV5-4 and TRBJ2-7, with no clear D. The V and J ends lost 2 bases and 4 bases respectively, with 10 bases between them. This CDR3 has 13 residues. Germline CDR1 and CDR2: SGHNT and YYREEE (reference sequence). DNA of the CDR3: TGTGCCAGCAGCTTAGGCAGGAATTACGAGCAGTACTTC. It is translated as CASSLGRNYEQYF.

V and J are TRBV9 and TRBJ1-1, with D unclear. Trimming pared 4 bases from V and 4 bases from J, leaving 11 bases between. The CDR3 totals 13 residues. From germline, CDR1 is SGDLS and CDR2 YYNGEE. CDR3 nucleotide sequence: TGTGCCAGCAGCACCGGGAGACTCACTGAAGCTTTCTTT. Translation: CASSTGRLTEAFF.

The V and J genes are TRBV11-2 and TRBJ1-1; D not certain. The germline V gene encodes CDR1 SGHAT and CDR2 FQNNGV. Trimming took 1 base from V and 1 from J, leaving 7 bases between them. CDR3 length equals 14 residues. This chain's CDR3 is CASSLGRPNTEAFF. The CDR3 DNA is TGTGCCAGCAGCTTAGGCAGGCCGAACACTGAAGCTTTCTTT.

Many counts were recorded for this clone. The chain is built from TRBV18 and TRBJ2-7, with 7 bases that match TRBD2. The CDR3 extends over 15 amino acids. Germline V lookup: CDR1 KGHSH, CDR2 LQKENI. V shed 2 bases and J 3 bases; nucleotides not matched to a gene: 7. This CDR3 is CASSPGSGDYYEQYF. The CDR3 DNA is TGTGCCAGCTCACCAGGTTCCGGGGACTACTACGAGCAGTACTTC.

In its sample, this clone was seen once. This rearrangement joins TRBV20-1 to TRBJ1-1, with 8 bases lining up with TRBD1. This CDR3 is 10 amino acids long. V shed 5 bases and J 12 bases; nucleotides not matched to a gene: 5. Germline V gene sequence: CDR1 DFQATT, CDR2 SNEGSKA (reference sequence). The CDR3 DNA sequence: TGCAGTGCTCAGGACAGGGTGCCTTTCTTT. Amino acid sequence: CSAQDRVPFF.

The V call is TRBV6-5, the J call TRBJ2-5, with D maybe TRBD2 (7 bases). Germline V gene sequence: CDR1 MNHEY, CDR2 SVGAGI. The V and J ends lost 6 bases and 7 bases respectively, with 12 bases between them. This CDR3 has 12 amino acids. The CDR3 here is CASRGGGRTQYF. The CDR3 DNA follows: TGTGCCAGCAGAGGGGGGGGACGGACCCAGTACTTC.

CDR3 region: CASSPAQAGNTIYF. CDR3 DNA sequence: TGTGCCAGCAGCCCAGCACAGGCTGGAAACACCATATATTTT. The gene calls are TRBV9 and TRBJ1-3; weak D call: TRBD1 (5 bases). Trimming stripped 4 bases from V and 2 bases from J, with 10 bases between. Germline CDR1 and CDR2: SGDLS and YYNGEE. This CDR3 is built from 14 residues.

The chain employs TRBV6-1 and TRBJ1-5; D is uncertain. Trimming shortened V by 6 bases and J by 1 base, and 4 bases separated the two germline ends. This CDR3 region has 12 residues. Germline V gene lookup returns CDR1 MNHNS and CDR2 SASEGT. The CDR3 DNA reads as TGTGCCAGCAGGGACAGCAATCAGCCCCAGCATTTT. This sequence encodes CASRDSNQPQHF.

This chain joins TRBV7-8 and TRBJ1-1; weak D call: TRBD1 (6 bases). This CDR3 region has 13 residues. Germline V gene data show CDR1 as SGHVS and CDR2 as FQNEAQ. V was shortened by 5 bases and J by 4 bases, with 11 bases between the two germline ends. CDR3 nucleotides: TGTGCCAGCAGCCACAGGGCCCGCACTGAAGCTTTCTTT. Translating gives CASSHRARTEAFF.

The V gene is TRBV6-5, the J gene TRBJ1-5, with D perhaps matching TRBD1 (6 bases). The CDR3 is 15 amino acids. From germline, CDR1 is MNHEY and CDR2 SVGAGI. V was pared by 5 bases and J by 1 base, with 12 bases between. CDR3 nucleotide sequence: TGTGCCAGCAGTCCCGTGAGGGGGAGCAATCAGCCCCAGCATTTT. Amino acid sequence: CASSPVRGSNQPQHF.

This sequence joins TRBV10-3 and TRBJ2-1; no reliable D call. Trimming cost V 3 bases and J 6 bases, with 9 bases left between them. CDR1 is ENHRY and CDR2 is SYGVKD in the germline V gene. The CDR3 loop spans 13 amino acids. Here the CDR3 reads CAISDPDINEQFF. The DNA of the CDR3 is TGTGCCATCAGTGACCCAGATATCAATGAGCAGTTCTTC.

V is TRBV27 and J is TRBJ1-1; 11 bases are a match to TRBD1. The junction had 10 bases not matched to a gene; V was cut back by 4 bases and J by 0 bases. The CDR3 spans 18 residues. The germline gives CDR1 MNHEY, CDR2 SMNVEV (reference sequence). CDR3 nucleotides: TGTGCCAGCAGTTCCTCGGGACAGGGGGGTCGTATGAACACTGAAGCTTTCTTT. Residues: CASSSSGQGGRMNTEAFF.

Here the CDR3 reads CASSQGAIYNSPLHF. As DNA, the CDR3 is TGTGCCAGCAGTCAGGGGGCGATCTATAATTCACCCCTCCACTTT. The chain uses TRBV27 and TRBJ1-6; 8 bases agree with TRBD1. The CDR3 covers 15 residues. Germline CDR1 and CDR2: MNHEY and SMNVEV (reference sequence). J lost 3 bases, V lost 5 bases, and 3 bases had no gene match.

This clone was seen a few times. The chain joins TRBV7-6 to TRBJ2-5; TRBD2 matches 7 bases. The CDR3 has 15 amino acids. V lost 3 bases and J lost 2; bases outside the gene matches: 6. Germline assignment: CDR1 SGHVS and CDR2 FNYEAQ. The CDR3 DNA follows: TGTGCCAGCAGCTTGAGGACTAGGACGCAAGAGACCCAGTACTTC. Translating gives CASSLRTRTQETQYF.

V is TRBV9 and J is TRBJ2-5; perhaps TRBD2 as D (7 bases). CDR1 is SGDLS and CDR2 is YYNGEE in the germline V gene. V was cut by 4 bases and J by 5 bases, with 18 bases left in between. CDR3 length: 15 residues. CDR3 region: CASSPRGGELETQYF. The CDR3 nucleotides read TGTGCCAGCAGCCCCAGGGGAGGGGAATTGGAGACCCAGTACTTC.

This chain joins TRBV7-3 and TRBJ2-1; D is perhaps TRBD1 (5 bases). CDR1 and CDR2 from the germline V gene are SGHTA and FQGTGA. V lost 3 bases and J lost 3, with 6 bases in between. The CDR3 has 13 residues. CDR3 protein: CASSFDSYNEQFF. The CDR3 DNA reads TGTGCCAGCAGCTTCGACAGCTACAATGAGCAGTTCTTC.

The CDR3 nucleotides read TGTGCCAGCAGCACCCGGACTAGCGCACAAGAGACCCAGTACTTC. Translation: CASSTRTSAQETQYF. The gene calls are TRBV7-3 and TRBJ2-5; 9 nucleotides align to TRBD2. The J segment lost 2 bases and the V segment lost 5 bases, leaving 6 bases of the junction unmatched. The CDR3 runs to 15 residues. Germline CDR1 is SGHTA and CDR2 is FQGTGA.

The rearrangement joins TRBV6-5 to TRBJ2-1; 8 bases agree with TRBD2. V was clipped by 7 bases and J by 8 bases; unmatched bases: 10. In germline, CDR1 is MNHEY, CDR2 SVGAGI. This CDR3 region has 14 residues. CDR3 bases: TGTGCCAGCACTATGGGCGGGGGGCTCGATGAGCAGTTCTTC. Translation gives CASTMGGGLDEQFF.

This clone was counted a single time. V gene TRBV5-4 combines with J gene TRBJ1-1; 11 bases match TRBD1. With V trimmed by 1 base and J by 5 bases, 1 base remained unmatched. CDR3 length: 14 amino acids. Looked up from germline, CDR1 is SGHNT and CDR2 is YYREEE (reference sequence). Here the CDR3 reads CASSLWDRGTEAFF. In DNA, the CDR3 is TGTGCCAGCAGCTTGTGGGACAGGGGGACTGAAGCTTTCTTT.

V gene TRBV11-2 combines with J gene TRBJ2-2; the match to TRBD2 covers 9 bases. The V segment lost 6 bases and the J segment 5 bases; nucleotides outside the gene matches: 10. Per the germline V gene, CDR1 is SGHAT and CDR2 is FQNNGV. This CDR3 comprises 16 residues. The CDR3 protein is CASRELAGAFTGELFF. CDR3 bases: TGTGCCAGCAGGGAATTAGCGGGAGCTTTTACCGGGGAGCTGTTTTTT.